This T cell receptor (beta chain) was captured by sequencing in a study of T cell repertoires in cytomegalovirus infection. Looking at the study overall: Public TCR beta signatures were indicative of both CMV infection and a matching HLA type.

A few counts support this clonotype. The target antigen is unknown. The germline gives CDR1 MNHEY, CDR2 SMNVEV (reference sequence). The CDR3 sequence is 15 residues long. Trimming took off 2 bases at V and 4 bases at J, with 12 bases between the two ends. TCRdb re-called the reads through MiXCR, storing one row per CDR3 protein. The sample shows fewer than 550,000 distinct CDR3 sequences, 15% to 20% of them seen only once. Broader study findings: Cumulative frequency of public TCR beta families picked out carriers of CMV plus the relevant HLA. In two of eight donors, the top clonotype was HLA-C-restricted CMV-specific.

The sequenced sample was CD8+ T cells from PBMCs. The chain couples TRBV27 to TRBJ1-5; D possibly corresponds to TRBD1 (6 bases). The TCR originated in a human donor in good health (CMV status not recorded). Some clones in this sample may be carry-over from other donors' samples. Here the CDR3 DNA reads TGTGCCAGCAGTTTACTCACAGGGATTAATCAGCCCCAGCATTTT. Its translation is CASSLLTGINQPQHF.